The source of this T cell receptor (beta chain) is a study of PD-L1 blockade in urothelial cancer. Data came from immunoSEQ multiplex PCR; TCRdb stores just in-frame clones and leaves some out. The data contain around 80,000 clones, about 91% of them singletons. Documented time point: peripheral blood 6 weeks after treatment start. The CDR3 runs to 15 residues. This sample comprised PBMCs, obtained around atezolizumab (anti-PD-L1) treatment. This chain joins TRBV21-1 and TRBJ1-1; the D call of TRBD1 is as the table states it, not checked on the DNA. TRBV21-1 is reported as a pseudogene. The TCR was taken from a woman of 80 years or more with urothelial cancer. The CDR3 DNA sequence: TGTGCCAGCAGCATCAGGGGGCCGAAGAACACTGAAGCTTTCTTT. Its translation: CASSIRGPKNTEAFF.